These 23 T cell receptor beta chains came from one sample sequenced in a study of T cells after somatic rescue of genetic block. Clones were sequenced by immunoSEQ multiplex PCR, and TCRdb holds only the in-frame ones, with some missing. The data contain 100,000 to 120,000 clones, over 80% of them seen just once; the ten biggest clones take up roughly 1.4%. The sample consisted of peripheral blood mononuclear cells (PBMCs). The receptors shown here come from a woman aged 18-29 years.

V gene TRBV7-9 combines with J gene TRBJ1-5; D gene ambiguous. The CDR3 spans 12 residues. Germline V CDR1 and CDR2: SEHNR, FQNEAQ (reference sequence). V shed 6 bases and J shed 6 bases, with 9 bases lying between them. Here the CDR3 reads CASSKWGQPQHF. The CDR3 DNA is TGTGCCAGCAGTAAATGGGGTCAGCCCCAGCATTTT.

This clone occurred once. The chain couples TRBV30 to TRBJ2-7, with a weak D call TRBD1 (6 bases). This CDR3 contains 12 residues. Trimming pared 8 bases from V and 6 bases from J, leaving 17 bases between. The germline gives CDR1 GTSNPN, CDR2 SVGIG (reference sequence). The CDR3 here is CAGIQGVGEQYF. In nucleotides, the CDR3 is TGTGCCGGAATACAGGGAGTAGGCGAGCAGTACTTC.

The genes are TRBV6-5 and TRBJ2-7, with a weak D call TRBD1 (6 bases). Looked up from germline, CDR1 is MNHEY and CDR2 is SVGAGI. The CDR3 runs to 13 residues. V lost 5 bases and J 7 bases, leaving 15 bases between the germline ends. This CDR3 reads CASSITGFGEQYF. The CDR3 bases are TGTGCCAGCAGTATCACAGGGTTTGGAGAGCAGTACTTC.

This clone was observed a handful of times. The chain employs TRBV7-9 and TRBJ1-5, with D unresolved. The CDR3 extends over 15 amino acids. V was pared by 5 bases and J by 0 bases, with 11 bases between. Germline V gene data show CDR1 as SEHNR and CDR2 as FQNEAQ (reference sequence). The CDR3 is CASSPPGYSNQPQHF. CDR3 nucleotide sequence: TGTGCCAGCAGCCCCCCGGGGTATAGCAATCAGCCCCAGCATTTT.

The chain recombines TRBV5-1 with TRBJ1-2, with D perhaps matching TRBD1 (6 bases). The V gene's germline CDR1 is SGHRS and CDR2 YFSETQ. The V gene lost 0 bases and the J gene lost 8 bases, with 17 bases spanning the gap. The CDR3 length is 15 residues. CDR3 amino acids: CASSLVPGADGGYTF. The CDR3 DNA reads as TGCGCCAGCAGCTTGGTACCAGGGGCGGATGGCGGCTACACCTTC.

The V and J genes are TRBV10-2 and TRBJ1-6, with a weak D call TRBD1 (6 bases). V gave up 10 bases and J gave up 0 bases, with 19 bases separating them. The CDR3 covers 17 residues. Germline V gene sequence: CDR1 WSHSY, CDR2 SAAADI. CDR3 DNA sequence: TGCGCCACAGGGGCAGGGAAGATCGGCTCCTATAATTCACCCCTCCACTTT. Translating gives CATGAGKIGSYNSPLHF.

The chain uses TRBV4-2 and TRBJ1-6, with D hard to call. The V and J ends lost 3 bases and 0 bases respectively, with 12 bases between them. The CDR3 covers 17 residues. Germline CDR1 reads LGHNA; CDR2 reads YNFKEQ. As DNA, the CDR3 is TGTGCCAGCAGCCAGGGTAGAATCAGCTCCTATAATTCACCCCTCCACTTT. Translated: CASSQGRISSYNSPLHF.

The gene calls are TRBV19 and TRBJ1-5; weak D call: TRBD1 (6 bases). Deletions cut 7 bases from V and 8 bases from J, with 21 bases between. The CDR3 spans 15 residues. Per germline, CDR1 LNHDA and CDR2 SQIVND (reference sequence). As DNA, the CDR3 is TGTGCCAGTACCCCGGGGGGCTTAAGGGGGAAGCCCCAGCATTTT. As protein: CASTPGGLRGKPQHF.

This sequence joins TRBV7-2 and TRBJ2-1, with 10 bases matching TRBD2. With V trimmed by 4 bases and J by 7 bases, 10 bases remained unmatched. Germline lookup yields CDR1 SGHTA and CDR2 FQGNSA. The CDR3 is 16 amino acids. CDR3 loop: CASSSPSGGPRNEQFF. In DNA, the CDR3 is TGTGCCAGCAGCTCCCCTAGCGGGGGACCCCGGAATGAGCAGTTCTTC.

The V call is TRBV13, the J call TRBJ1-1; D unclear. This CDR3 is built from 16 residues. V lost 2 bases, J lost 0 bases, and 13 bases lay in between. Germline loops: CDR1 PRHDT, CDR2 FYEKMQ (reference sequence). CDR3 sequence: CASSLYPRRLNTEAFF. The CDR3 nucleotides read TGTGCCAGCAGCTTATACCCACGTCGGTTGAACACTGAAGCTTTCTTT.

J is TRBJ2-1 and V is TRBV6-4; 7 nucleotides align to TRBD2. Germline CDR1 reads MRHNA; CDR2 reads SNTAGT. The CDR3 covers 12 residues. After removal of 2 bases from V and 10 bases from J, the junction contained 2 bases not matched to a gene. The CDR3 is CASSDLSGEQFF. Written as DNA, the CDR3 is TGTGCCAGCAGTGACCTTAGCGGGGAGCAGTTCTTC.

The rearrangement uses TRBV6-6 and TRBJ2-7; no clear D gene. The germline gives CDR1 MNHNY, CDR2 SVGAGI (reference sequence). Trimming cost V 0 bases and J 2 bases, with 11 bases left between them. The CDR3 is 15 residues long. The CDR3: CASSYSRTDTYEQYF. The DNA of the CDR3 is TGTGCCAGCAGTTACTCAAGGACGGATACCTACGAGCAGTACTTC.

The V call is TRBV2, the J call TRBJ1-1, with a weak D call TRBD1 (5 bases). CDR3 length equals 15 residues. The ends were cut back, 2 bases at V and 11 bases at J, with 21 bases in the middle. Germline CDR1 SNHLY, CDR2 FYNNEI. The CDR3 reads CASSERSPISWGAFF. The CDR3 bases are TGTGCCAGCAGTGAACGCTCTCCCATCAGTTGGGGGGCTTTCTTT.

The CDR3, as DNA: TGTGCCAGCAGCTTGGGGATTCTAGCGTTTCTTGGCCGAGAGACCCAGTACTTC. This sequence encodes CASSLGILAFLGRETQYF. J is TRBJ2-5 and V is TRBV5-4; maybe TRBD2 (6 bases). Trimming stripped 0 bases from V and 4 bases from J, with 22 bases between. CDR1 is SGHNT, CDR2 YYREEE, per germline (reference sequence). The CDR3 is 18 residues long.

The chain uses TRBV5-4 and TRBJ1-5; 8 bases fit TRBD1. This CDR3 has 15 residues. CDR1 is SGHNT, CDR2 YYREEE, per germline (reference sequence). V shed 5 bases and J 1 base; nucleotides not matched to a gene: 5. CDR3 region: CASSKTGESNQPQHF. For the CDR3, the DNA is TGTGCCAGCAGTAAGACAGGGGAGAGCAATCAGCCCCAGCATTTT.

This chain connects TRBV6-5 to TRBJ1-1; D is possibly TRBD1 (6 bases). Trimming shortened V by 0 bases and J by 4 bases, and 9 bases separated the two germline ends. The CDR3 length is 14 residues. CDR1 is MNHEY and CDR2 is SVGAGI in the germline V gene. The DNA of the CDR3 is TGTGCCAGCAGTTACTCCACAGGGACCACTGAAGCTTTCTTT. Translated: CASSYSTGTTEAFF.

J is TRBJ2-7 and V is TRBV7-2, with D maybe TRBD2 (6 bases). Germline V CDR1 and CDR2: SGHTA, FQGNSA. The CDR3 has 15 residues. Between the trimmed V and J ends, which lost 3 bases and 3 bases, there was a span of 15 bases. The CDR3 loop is CASSLGGTTGYEQYF. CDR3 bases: TGTGCCAGCAGCTTGGGAGGCACCACGGGCTACGAGCAGTACTTC.

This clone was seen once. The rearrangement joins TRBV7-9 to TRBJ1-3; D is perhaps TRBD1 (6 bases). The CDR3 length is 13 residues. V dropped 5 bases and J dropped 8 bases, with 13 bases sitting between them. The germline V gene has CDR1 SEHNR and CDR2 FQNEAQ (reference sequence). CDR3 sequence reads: CASSGTQSHTIYF. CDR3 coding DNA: TGTGCCAGCAGCGGGACACAAAGTCACACCATATATTTT.

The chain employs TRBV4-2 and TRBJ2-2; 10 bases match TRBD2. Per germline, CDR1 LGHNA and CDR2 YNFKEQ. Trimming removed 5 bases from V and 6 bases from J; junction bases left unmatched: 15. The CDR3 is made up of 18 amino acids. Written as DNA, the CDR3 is TGTGCCAGCAGCTTGAGGTTAGCGGGGGGCCCGGTCCCCGGGGAGCTGTTTTTT. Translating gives CASSLRLAGGPVPGELFF.

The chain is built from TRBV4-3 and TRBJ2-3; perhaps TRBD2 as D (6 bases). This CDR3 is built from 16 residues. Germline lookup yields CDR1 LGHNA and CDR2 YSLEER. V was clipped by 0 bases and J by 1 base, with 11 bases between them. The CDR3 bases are TGCGCCAGCAGCCAAGATCTTCCGGGGGGCACAGATACGCAGTATTTT. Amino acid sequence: CASSQDLPGGTDTQYF.

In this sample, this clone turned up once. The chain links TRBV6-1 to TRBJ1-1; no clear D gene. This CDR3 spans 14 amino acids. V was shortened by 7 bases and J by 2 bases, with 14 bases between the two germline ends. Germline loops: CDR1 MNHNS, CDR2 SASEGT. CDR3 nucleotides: TGTGCCAGCATAAAGAGGTGGGCTAACACTGAAGCTTTCTTT. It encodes CASIKRWANTEAFF.

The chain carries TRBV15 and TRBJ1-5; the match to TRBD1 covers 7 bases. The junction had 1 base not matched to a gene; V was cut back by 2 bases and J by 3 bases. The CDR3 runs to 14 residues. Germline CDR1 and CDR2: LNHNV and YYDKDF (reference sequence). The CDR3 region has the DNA TGTGCCACCAGCAGAACAGGGGTCAATCAGCCCCAGCATTTT. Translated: CATSRTGVNQPQHF.

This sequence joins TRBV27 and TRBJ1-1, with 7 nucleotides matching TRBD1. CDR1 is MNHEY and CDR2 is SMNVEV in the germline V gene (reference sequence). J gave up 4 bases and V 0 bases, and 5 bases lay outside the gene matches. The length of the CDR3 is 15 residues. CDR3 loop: CASSLSVGGGTEAFF. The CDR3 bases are TGTGCCAGCAGTTTATCGGTAGGGGGCGGCACTGAAGCTTTCTTT.